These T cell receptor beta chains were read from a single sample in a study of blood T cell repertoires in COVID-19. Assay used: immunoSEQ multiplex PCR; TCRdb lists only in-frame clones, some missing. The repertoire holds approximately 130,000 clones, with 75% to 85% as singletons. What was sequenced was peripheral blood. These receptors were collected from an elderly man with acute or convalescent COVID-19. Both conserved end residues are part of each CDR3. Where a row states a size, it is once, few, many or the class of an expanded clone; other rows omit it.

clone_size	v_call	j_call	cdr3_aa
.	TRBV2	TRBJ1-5	CASSEAGGRHEPQHF
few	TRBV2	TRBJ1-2	CASSEGNGKNYGYTF
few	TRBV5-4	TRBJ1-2	CASSSGEELYGYTF
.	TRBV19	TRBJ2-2	CASSMAGYTGELFF
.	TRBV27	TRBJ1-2	CASSTPGQPYGYTF
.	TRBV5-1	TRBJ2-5	CASSSGGETQYF
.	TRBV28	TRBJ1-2	CASSSLNRDLNGYTF
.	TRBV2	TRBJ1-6	CASSAERTYSPPLHF
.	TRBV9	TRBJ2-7	CASSVEPGQPYEQYF
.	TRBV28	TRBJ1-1	CASRPTATGGSAFF
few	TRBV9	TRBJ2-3	CASSVGTSGSDTQYF
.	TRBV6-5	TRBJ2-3	CASRTGGNSADTQYF
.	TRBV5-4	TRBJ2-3	CASSSGQGVYTQYF
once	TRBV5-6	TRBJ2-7	CASRTQGALSGEQYF
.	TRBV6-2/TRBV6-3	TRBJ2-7	CASSYPNYEQYF
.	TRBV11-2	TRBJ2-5	CASSFDRGGQTQYF
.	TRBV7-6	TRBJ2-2	CASSPVGAGELFF
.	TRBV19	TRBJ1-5	CASSPVGDFRKPQHF
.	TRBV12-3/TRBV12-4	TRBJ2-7	CASRSTGGEQYF